A selection of T cell receptor beta chains follows, all from one sample in a study of cytomegalovirus exposure and HLA in healthy donors. Measured with immunoSEQ multiplex PCR; TCRdb has only the in-frame clones, and not every one. The data hold about 120,000 clones, with about 72% observed a single time. Sequencing used PBMCs. All receptors derive from a female donor in good health and CMV-seronegative. CDR3s include the opening cysteine and the closing phenylalanine or tryptophan. The order of the fields is CDR3 length, J gene, clone size, V gene, D gene, CDR3 DNA, CDR3 protein. A D gene is named only where the DNA matches it firmly. Clone size is stated in some rows and not others, as once, few, many or a class when expanded.

length: 15; J: TRBJ2-3; size: few; V: TRBV6-6; D: TRBD1; DNA: TGTGCCAGCAGTTATCCGGGACAGAGGACAGATACGCAGTATTTT; CDR3: CASSYPGQRTDTQYF
length: 12; J: TRBJ1-1; size: NA; V: TRBV7-2; D: NA; DNA: TGTGCCAGCAGCCTGGACGGGAGGAGGGCTTTCTTT; CDR3: CASSLDGRRAFF
length: 12; J: TRBJ2-7; size: NA; V: TRBV6-4; D: NA; DNA: TGTGCCAGCAGTGACCAGCGGCTCGAGCAGTACTTC; CDR3: CASSDQRLEQYF
length: 19; J: TRBJ2-7; size: NA; V: TRBV11-2; D: TRBD2; DNA: TGTGCCAGCAGCTTAGATCGCCTAGCGGGTTTTCACAGCTCCTACGAGCAGTACTTC; CDR3: CASSLDRLAGFHSSYEQYF
length: 13; J: TRBJ1-1; size: NA; V: TRBV28; D: NA; DNA: TGTGCCAGCAGCCTCCAGGGGCACACTGAAGCTTTCTTT; CDR3: CASSLQGHTEAFF
length: 14; J: TRBJ2-7; size: NA; V: TRBV28; D: TRBD1; DNA: TGTGCCAGCAGGTGGACAGGGGCGTCCTACGAGCAGTACTTC; CDR3: CASRWTGASYEQYF
length: 14; J: TRBJ2-1; size: NA; V: TRBV10-3; D: TRBD1; DNA: TGTGCCATCAGGATGACAGGGGGCTACAATGAGCAGTTCTTC; CDR3: CAIRMTGGYNEQFF
length: 16; J: TRBJ1-1; size: few; V: TRBV18; D: NA; DNA: TGTGCCAGCTCACCACCATTTGGACAGCCGAACACTGAAGCTTTCTTT; CDR3: CASSPPFGQPNTEAFF
length: 13; J: TRBJ1-5; size: NA; V: TRBV11-2; D: NA; DNA: TGTGCCAGCAGCTTAGGGAGGGTCCAGCCCCAGCATTTT; CDR3: CASSLGRVQPQHF
length: 15; J: TRBJ2-2; size: NA; V: TRBV5-1; D: NA; DNA: TGCGCCAGCAGTGCCGGGACACCTAACACCGGGGAGCTGTTTTTT; CDR3: CASSAGTPNTGELFF
length: 13; J: TRBJ2-3; size: few; V: TRBV9; D: NA; DNA: TGTGCCAGCAGCCCATGGACTCAAGATACGCAGTATTTT; CDR3: CASSPWTQDTQYF
length: 13; J: TRBJ2-2; size: NA; V: TRBV13; D: NA; DNA: TGTGCCAGCAGCTTAGATCTCACCGGGGAGCTGTTTTTT; CDR3: CASSLDLTGELFF
length: 17; J: TRBJ2-1; size: NA; V: TRBV14; D: TRBD2; DNA: TGTGCCAGCAGCCAAGACCCTAGCGGGTGGTCCTACAATGAGCAGTTCTTC; CDR3: CASSQDPSGWSYNEQFF
length: 20; J: TRBJ2-2; size: NA; V: TRBV5-1; D: TRBD2; DNA: TGCGCCAGCAGCCACTCCGGGACTAGCGGGATAGTGGTGAACACCGGGGAGCTGTTTTTT; CDR3: CASSHSGTSGIVVNTGELFF
length: 15; J: TRBJ2-3; size: NA; V: TRBV15; D: NA; DNA: TGTGCCACCAGCAGAGATGTGGCTAGAACAGATACGCAGTATTTT; CDR3: CATSRDVARTDTQYF
length: 14; J: TRBJ2-4; size: NA; V: TRBV29-1; D: NA; DNA: TGCAGCGTTGTGGGGAGATTAGCCAAAAACAGTCAGTACTTC; CDR3: CSVVGRLAKNSQYF
length: 15; J: TRBJ2-1; size: few; V: TRBV27; D: NA; DNA: TGTGCCAGCAATATTCGACTAGTATCCTACAATGAGCAGTTCTTC; CDR3: CASNIRLVSYNEQFF
length: 15; J: TRBJ2-1; size: NA; V: TRBV27; D: TRBD2; DNA: TGTGCCAGCAGTTGGGCACTAGCGGGAAGCAATGAGCAGTTCTTC; CDR3: CASSWALAGSNEQFF
length: 14; J: TRBJ2-7; size: NA; V: TRBV30; D: NA; DNA: TGTGCCTGGAGTGTATGTGGAGCTTCCCACGAGCAGTACTTC; CDR3: CAWSVCGASHEQYF
length: 16; J: TRBJ2-2; size: NA; V: TRBV4-2; D: TRBD2; DNA: TGTGCCAGCAGCCCTGGGGCGGGAGGCCAAACCGGGGAGCTGTTTTTT; CDR3: CASSPGAGGQTGELFF
length: 14; J: TRBJ1-1; size: many; V: TRBV5-1; D: TRBD1; DNA: TGCGCCAGCAGGGGACAGGGGGGGCTCACTGAAGCTTTCTTT; CDR3: CASRGQGGLTEAFF
length: 13; J: TRBJ1-3; size: NA; V: TRBV2; D: NA; DNA: TGTGCCAGCACATGGAGCTCTGGAAACACCATATATTTT; CDR3: CASTWSSGNTIYF
length: 15; J: TRBJ2-5; size: few; V: TRBV7-7; D: TRBD2; DNA: TGTGCCAGCAGCTTAACGGGAGGGCCCAGAGAGACCCAGTACTTC; CDR3: CASSLTGGPRETQYF
length: 14; J: TRBJ2-2; size: NA; V: TRBV7-2; D: TRBD1; DNA: TGTGCCAGCAGCTTGGGACAGGGGACCGGGGAGCTGTTTTTT; CDR3: CASSLGQGTGELFF
length: 14; J: TRBJ2-7; size: NA; V: TRBV7-2; D: TRBD1; DNA: TGTGCCAGCAGCACCATGGGACAGGGGTACGAGCAGTACTTC; CDR3: CASSTMGQGYEQYF
length: 14; J: TRBJ1-1; size: once; V: TRBV7-3; D: NA; DNA: TGTGCCAGCAGCTTCCAGGGGCATGACACTGAAGCCTTCTTT; CDR3: CASSFQGHDTEAFF
length: 17; J: TRBJ1-2; size: NA; V: TRBV15; D: NA; DNA: TGTGCCACCAGCAGAGAAACTCCTCCCGTCGCCTTGGGCGGCTACACCTTC; CDR3: CATSRETPPVALGGYTF
length: 16; J: TRBJ2-5; size: NA; V: TRBV10-3; D: TRBD1; DNA: TGTGCCATCAGTGAGCACAAGACAGGGGGCCAAGAGACCCAGTACTTC; CDR3: CAISEHKTGGQETQYF
length: 15; J: TRBJ1-3; size: NA; V: TRBV7-2; D: TRBD1; DNA: TGTGCCAGCAGCTTACAGGGGGCGGCTGGAAACACCATATATTTT; CDR3: CASSLQGAAGNTIYF
length: 15; J: TRBJ2-1; size: NA; V: TRBV9; D: NA; DNA: TGTGCCAGCAGTGCTCGGGGAAGGTGCGGCAATGAGCAGTTCTTC; CDR3: CASSARGRCGNEQFF
length: 15; J: TRBJ2-1; size: NA; V: TRBV27; D: TRBD2; DNA: TGTGCCAGCAGTTTGGGACGGGAGGGCCGGTATGAGCAGTTCTTC; CDR3: CASSLGREGRYEQFF
length: 15; J: TRBJ1-1; size: NA; V: TRBV15; D: NA; DNA: TGTGCCACCAGCAGAGATCAGGCAGTGAACACTGAAGCTTTCTTT; CDR3: CATSRDQAVNTEAFF
length: 15; J: TRBJ2-2; size: NA; V: TRBV4-2; D: NA; DNA: TGTGCCAGCAGCCAAGATGGGAGCAACACCGGGGAGCTGTTTTTT; CDR3: CASSQDGSNTGELFF
length: 15; J: TRBJ2-7; size: few; V: TRBV28; D: NA; DNA: TGTGCCAGCAGTCCCGCCCCCTCTAGCGTGGGGGAGCAGTACTTC; CDR3: CASSPAPSSVGEQYF
length: 16; J: TRBJ2-7; size: once; V: TRBV7-8; D: NA; DNA: TGTGCCAGCAGCTTAGGACGAAGAAGAGGCTCCTACGAGCAGTACTTC; CDR3: CASSLGRRRGSYEQYF
length: 15; J: TRBJ2-4; size: NA; V: TRBV11-2; D: TRBD1; DNA: TGTGCCAGCAGCTTAGTCTCAGGGGGTAAAAACATTCAGTACTTC; CDR3: CASSLVSGGKNIQYF
length: 12; J: TRBJ2-5; size: NA; V: TRBV5-1; D: NA; DNA: TGCGCCAGCAGCTTGGCCCTGGAGACCCAGTACTTC; CDR3: CASSLALETQYF
length: 15; J: TRBJ2-2; size: NA; V: TRBV5-4; D: TRBD1; DNA: TGTGCCAGCAGCTGGACAGGGCAAATGGCCGGGGAGCTGTTTTTT; CDR3: CASSWTGQMAGELFF
length: 15; J: TRBJ1-5; size: NA; V: TRBV28; D: NA; DNA: TGTGCCAGCAAAAACGGGGGGGGACAAGATCAGCCCCAGCATTTT; CDR3: CASKNGGGQDQPQHF
length: 12; J: TRBJ1-1; size: NA; V: TRBV7-8; D: NA; DNA: TGTGCCAGCAGCTGGAGAACCACTGAAGCTTTCTTT; CDR3: CASSWRTTEAFF
length: 12; J: TRBJ1-2; size: NA; V: TRBV6-4; D: NA; DNA: TGTGCCAGCATAACGCAGGACTATGGCTACACCTTC; CDR3: CASITQDYGYTF
length: 16; J: TRBJ2-4; size: once; V: TRBV5-6; D: TRBD1; DNA: TGTGCCAGCAGTTTTTTTTTAGGACAGGCAGAAAACATTCAGTACTTC; CDR3: CASSFFLGQAENIQYF
length: 14; J: TRBJ1-2; size: NA; V: TRBV4-1; D: NA; DNA: TGCGCCAGCAGCCCCATCGGGGGGCCCCGGGGCTACACCTTC; CDR3: CASSPIGGPRGYTF
length: 13; J: TRBJ2-1; size: NA; V: TRBV10-3; D: NA; DNA: TGTGCCATCAGTGAAACAGATAGTTTTGAGCAGTTCTTC; CDR3: CAISETDSFEQFF